This T cell receptor beta chain was captured in a study of T cell responses to AZD1222 COVID-19 vaccine. Sequencing was performed with immunoSEQ multiplex PCR; in TCRdb, only in-frame clones are kept and a portion is missing. This table has around 70,000 clones, 70% to 90% appearing once. Trimming left V 7 bases short and J 7 bases short, with 13 bases between. The CDR3 loop spans 12 amino acids. Per the germline V gene, CDR1 is SNHLY and CDR2 is FYNNEI. This sequence originates from an adult who received the AZD1222 COVID-19 vaccine. Sequences were derived from peripheral blood, sampled 28 days after the second AZD1222 dose. The rearrangement joins TRBV2 to TRBJ2-5; D remains unclear. Here the CDR3 DNA reads TGTGCCAGCACCATGTCCGGGTTGACCCAGTACTTC. Its translation is CASTMSGLTQYF.